This T cell receptor (beta chain) was obtained from a study of blood T cell repertoires in COVID-19 (dated by TCRdb to the early 2020s). Notes on the research overall: The collaborator samples originated in the United States, Italy and Spain and spanned the acute and convalescent phases of COVID-19. The material from the prospective study consisted of cDNA or gDNA derived from T cells, B-cell-depleted T cells, or PBMCs. Subjects who had been exposed to COVID-19, were actively infected with it, or had recovered from it provided the deeply sampled blood TCRbeta repertoires that made up the dataset. The repertoires were made available in a free public database intended to serve as a resource for research on the immune response to SARS-CoV-2. The samples were drawn from the first 160 participants of the ongoing ImmuneRACE study and from over a thousand subjects provided by 6 global collaborators. The sample metadata nearly always contained a de-identified subject ID, COVID-19 status, age in years and sex. Where HLA class I and class II types were available, the types were taken from metadata supplied by the sample provider, not from assay-based typing.

The CDR3, from cysteine to phenylalanine, totals 15 residues. Of all the DNA, just the CDR3 is kept, 45 bases in frame from base 1. Reading the germline V gene gives CDR1 SGHDT and CDR2 YYEEEE. Germline trimming: 4 bases from V, 6 bases from J; junction bases outside gene matches: 12. TCRbeta CDR3 regions were amplified from genomic DNA by means of the immunoSEQ Assay, a bias-controlled multiplex PCR. The original pipeline was this. The number of nucleated cells in each sample was estimated from the amplification of reference gene primers within the assay. To quantify the absolute abundance of each unique TCRbeta CDR3 rearrangement, sequence reads were collapsed and filtered. Productive Simpson clonality was computed per sample as the square root of Simpson's diversity index over productive rearrangements. Drawn from immuneACCESS, this table holds only the in-frame rearrangements with V and J called that TCRdb kept. Clones are partly lost; checked studies trace under half to an unresolved V gene and leave the rest unexplained. V, J and clone size derive from that table, while D and trimming were established from the DNA sequence. This sample gives about 170,000 clones in total; roughly 88% of them show up just once. The top ten constitute around 5% of the sample.

Regarding this clone: The antigen this receptor binds is unknown. No base quality information exists; no much larger clone differs at one position.

Points the paper makes about the study in general: The quantity of clinical and demographic metadata differed by source and by participant and was supplied without curation.

At one collaborating source in Seattle, patients were enrolled during active infection and were followed longitudinally through the course of disease. The collaborating institutions used their own protocols to collect whole blood in K2EDTA tubes. For TCRbeta analysis, collaborators shipped samples as frozen whole blood, isolated PBMCs, or DNA extracted from either of those sample types. Sequencing was done on a sample of peripheral blood. This chain is built from TRBV5-6 and TRBJ2-7; a stretch of 8 junction bases matches TRBD1. The sequence derives from a man aged 18 to 35 with COVID-19, enrolled during active disease. The DNA sequence reads TGTGCCAGCAGCCACCGGGACAGGAGGTTCCTCGAGCAGTACTTC. Its protein reads: CASSHRDRRFLEQYF. With all but the CDR3 taken from the reference TRBV5-6 and TRBJ2-7 genes, the full variable domain is: DAGVTQSPTHLIKTRGQQVTLRCSPKSGHDTVSWYQQALGQGPQFIFQYYEEEERQRGNFPDRFSGHQFPNYSSELNVNALLLGDSALYLCASSHRDRRFLEQYFGPGTRLTVT.